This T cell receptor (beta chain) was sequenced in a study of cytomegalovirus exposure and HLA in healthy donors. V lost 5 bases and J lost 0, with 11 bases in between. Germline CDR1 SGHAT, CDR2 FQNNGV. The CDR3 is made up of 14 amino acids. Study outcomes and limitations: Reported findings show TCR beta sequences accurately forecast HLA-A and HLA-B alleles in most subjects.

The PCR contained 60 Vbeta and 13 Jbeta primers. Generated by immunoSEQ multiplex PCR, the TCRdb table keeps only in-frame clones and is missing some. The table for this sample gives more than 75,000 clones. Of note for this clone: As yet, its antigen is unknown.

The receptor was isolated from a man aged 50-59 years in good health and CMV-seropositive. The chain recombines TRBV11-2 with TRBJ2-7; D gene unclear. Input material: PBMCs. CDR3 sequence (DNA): TGTGCCAGCAGCCCCAGACTGAACTCCTACGAGCAGTACTTC. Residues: CASSPRLNSYEQYF.